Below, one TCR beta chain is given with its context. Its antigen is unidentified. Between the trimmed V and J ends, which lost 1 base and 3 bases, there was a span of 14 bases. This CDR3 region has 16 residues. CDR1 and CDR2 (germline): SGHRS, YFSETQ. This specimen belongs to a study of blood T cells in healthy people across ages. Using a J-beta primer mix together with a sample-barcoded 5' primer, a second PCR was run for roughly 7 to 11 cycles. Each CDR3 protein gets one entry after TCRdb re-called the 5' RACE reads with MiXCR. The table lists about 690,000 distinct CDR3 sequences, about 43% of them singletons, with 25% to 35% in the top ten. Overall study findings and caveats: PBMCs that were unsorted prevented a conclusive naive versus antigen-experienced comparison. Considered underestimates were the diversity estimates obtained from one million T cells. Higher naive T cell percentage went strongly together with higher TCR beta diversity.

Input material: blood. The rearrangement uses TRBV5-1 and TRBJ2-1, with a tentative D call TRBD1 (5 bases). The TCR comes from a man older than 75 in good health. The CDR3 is CASSLRGRTNYNEQFF. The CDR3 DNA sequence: TGCGCCAGCAGCTTGAGGGGCAGGACGAACTACAATGAGCAGTTCTTC.